This T cell receptor (beta chain) was captured in a study of T cell changes during pregnancy in multiple sclerosis. Method: immunoSEQ multiplex PCR; TCRdb's copy keeps in-frame clones and lacks some. The sample includes 29,000 or so clones, around 89% of them seen just once. With 5 bases removed from V and 4 bases from J, the gap between germline ends came to 14 bases. Germline loops: CDR1 SGHTA, CDR2 FQGNSA. The CDR3 has 14 residues. The chain joins TRBV7-2 to TRBJ1-1, with a tentative D call TRBD1 (6 bases). This sample comprised CD8+ T cells from peripheral blood mononuclear cells, obtained after pregnancy. The receptor's source is a female donor with multiple sclerosis, enrolled in a pregnancy study. Here the CDR3 reads CASSPAGAVTEAFF. For the CDR3, the DNA is TGTGCCAGCAGCCCCGCGGGGGCGGTCACTGAAGCTTTCTTT.